This TCR beta chain was captured by sequencing in a study of T cell responses to AZD1222 COVID-19 vaccine. Study-level results: The number of AZD1222 recipients seropositive at baseline was only 6 or 7. With two AZD1222 doses given, Spike-specific TCR breadth and depth both rose. No repertoire was sampled before or during the peak T cell response, only after it.

Comment on this clone: Its antigen is unidentified.

Only in-frame clones appear in the TCRdb table, and some are missing; sequencing was by immunoSEQ multiplex PCR. Of about 110,000 clones listed, roughly 82% are singletons. The origin of this receptor is an adult in good health. Material: peripheral blood, obtained on day 0 of AZD1222 vaccination.

Here the CDR3 DNA reads TGTGCCAGCAGTTTCCTCAGGCAGGGGAAGGCCGGGGAGCTGTTTTTT. Translating it yields CASSFLRQGKAGELFF. The chain combines TRBV6-5 with TRBJ2-2; maybe TRBD1 (6 bases). This CDR3 region has 16 residues. The V and J ends lost 4 bases and 6 bases respectively, with 18 bases between them. The germline V gene has CDR1 MNHEY and CDR2 SVGAGI.